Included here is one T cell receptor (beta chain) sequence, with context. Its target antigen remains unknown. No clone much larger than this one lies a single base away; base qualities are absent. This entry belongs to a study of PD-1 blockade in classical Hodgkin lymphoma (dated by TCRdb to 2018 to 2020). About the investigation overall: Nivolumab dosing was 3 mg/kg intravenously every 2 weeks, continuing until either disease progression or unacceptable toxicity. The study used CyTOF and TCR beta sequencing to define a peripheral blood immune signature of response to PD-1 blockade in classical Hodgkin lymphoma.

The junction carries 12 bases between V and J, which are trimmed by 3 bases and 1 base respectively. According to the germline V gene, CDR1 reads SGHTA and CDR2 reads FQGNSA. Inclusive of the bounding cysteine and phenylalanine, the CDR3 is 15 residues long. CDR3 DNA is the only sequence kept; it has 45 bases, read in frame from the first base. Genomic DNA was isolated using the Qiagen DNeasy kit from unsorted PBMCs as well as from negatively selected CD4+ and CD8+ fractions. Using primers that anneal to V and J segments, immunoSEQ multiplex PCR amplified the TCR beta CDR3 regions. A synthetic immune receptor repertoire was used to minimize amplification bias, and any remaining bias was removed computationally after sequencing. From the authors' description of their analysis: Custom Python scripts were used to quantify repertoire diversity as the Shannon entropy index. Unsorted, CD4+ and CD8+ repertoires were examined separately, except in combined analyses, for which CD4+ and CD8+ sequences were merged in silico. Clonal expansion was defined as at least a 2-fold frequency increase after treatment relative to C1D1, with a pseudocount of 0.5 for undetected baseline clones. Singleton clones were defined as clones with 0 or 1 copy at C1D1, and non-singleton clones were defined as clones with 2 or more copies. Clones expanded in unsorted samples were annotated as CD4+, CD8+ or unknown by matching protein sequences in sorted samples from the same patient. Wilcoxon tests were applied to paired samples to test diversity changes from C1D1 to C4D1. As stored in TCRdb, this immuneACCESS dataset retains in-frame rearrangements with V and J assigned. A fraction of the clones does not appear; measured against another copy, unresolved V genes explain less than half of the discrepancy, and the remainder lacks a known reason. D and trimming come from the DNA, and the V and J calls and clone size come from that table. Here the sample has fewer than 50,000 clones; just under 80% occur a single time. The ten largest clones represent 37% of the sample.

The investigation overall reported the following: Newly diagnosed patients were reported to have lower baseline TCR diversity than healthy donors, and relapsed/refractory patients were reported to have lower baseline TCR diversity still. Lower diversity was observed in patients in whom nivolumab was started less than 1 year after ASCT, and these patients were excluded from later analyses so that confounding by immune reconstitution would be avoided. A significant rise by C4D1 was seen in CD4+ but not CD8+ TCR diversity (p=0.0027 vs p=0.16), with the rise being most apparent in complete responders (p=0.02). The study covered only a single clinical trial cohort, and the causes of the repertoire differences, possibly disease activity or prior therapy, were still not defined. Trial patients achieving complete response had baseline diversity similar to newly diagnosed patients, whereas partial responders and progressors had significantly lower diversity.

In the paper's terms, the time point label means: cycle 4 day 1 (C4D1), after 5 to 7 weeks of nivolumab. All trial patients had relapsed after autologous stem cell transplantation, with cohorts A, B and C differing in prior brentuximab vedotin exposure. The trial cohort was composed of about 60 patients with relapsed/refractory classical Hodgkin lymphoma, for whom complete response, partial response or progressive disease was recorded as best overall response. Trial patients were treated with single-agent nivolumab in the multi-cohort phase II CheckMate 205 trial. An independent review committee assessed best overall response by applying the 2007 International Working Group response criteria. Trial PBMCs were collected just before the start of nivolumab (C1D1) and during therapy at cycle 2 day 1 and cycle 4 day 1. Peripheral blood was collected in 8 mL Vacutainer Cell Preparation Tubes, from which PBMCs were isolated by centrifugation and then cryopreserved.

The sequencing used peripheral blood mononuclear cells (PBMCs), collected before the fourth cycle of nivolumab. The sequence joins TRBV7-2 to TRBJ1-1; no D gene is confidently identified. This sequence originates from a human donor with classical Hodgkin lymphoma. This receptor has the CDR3 CASSLALEPNTEAFF. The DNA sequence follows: TGTGCCAGCAGCTTGGCCTTGGAGCCGAACACTGAAGCTTTCTTT.